These 20 T cell receptor beta chains originate from one sample sequenced in a study of blood T cell repertoires in COVID-19. Measured with immunoSEQ multiplex PCR; TCRdb has only the in-frame clones, and not every one. Counted here are about 200,000 clones, approximately 90% occurring once; the ten biggest clones make up roughly a tenth. What was sequenced was peripheral blood. These receptor sequences come from a woman between 45 and 65 years old with COVID-19, enrolled during active disease.

The CDR3 DNA reads TGTGCCAGCAGGCGGGGGGTCTTTGGTAATGAGCAGTTCTTC. This gives the protein CASRRGVFGNEQFF. This chain uses TRBV6-5 with TRBJ2-1, with 8 nucleotides matching TRBD2. V shed 6 bases, J shed 7 bases, and the junction held 8 bases outside the gene matches. The CDR3 consists of 14 residues. The V gene's germline CDR1 is MNHEY and CDR2 SVGAGI.

J is TRBJ1-1 and V is TRBV7-8; the D gene is possibly TRBD1 (5 bases). Germline V lookup: CDR1 SGHVS, CDR2 FQNEAQ. The CDR3 contains 13 residues. Trimming left V 3 bases short and J 1 base short, with 6 bases between. The CDR3 DNA sequence: TGTGCCAGCAGCTTTAGGGGGAACACTGAAGCTTTCTTT. This codes for CASSFRGNTEAFF.

This clone was counted between two and nine times. The rearrangement links TRBV7-2 to TRBJ2-1, with TRBD1 matching over 7 bases. The CDR3 covers 13 residues. V lost 4 bases, J lost 9 bases, and 6 bases stayed unmatched. The germline V gene has CDR1 SGHTA and CDR2 FQGNSA. CDR3 nucleotides: TGTGCCAGCAGCTCGGACAGGCTCAGTGAGCAGTTCTTC. This encodes CASSSDRLSEQFF.

This clone was detected once. V is TRBV6-6 and J is TRBJ2-3, with 8 bases aligning to TRBD2. Per the germline V gene, CDR1 is MNHNY and CDR2 is SVGAGI (reference sequence). Trimming cost V 0 bases and J 8 bases; bases outside gene matches: 4. The CDR3 is made up of 14 amino acids. CDR3 loop: CASSYSLSGGTQYF. The CDR3, as DNA: TGTGCCAGCAGTTACTCGTTGAGCGGGGGTACGCAGTATTTT.

V is TRBV6-2 or TRBV6-3 and J is TRBJ1-1; D remains unclear. V lost 2 bases and J lost 6, with 7 bases in between. In germline, CDR1 is MNHEY, CDR2 SVGEGT. This CDR3 region has 12 residues. The CDR3 loop reads CASSYTVSEAFF. The CDR3 region has the DNA TGTGCCAGCAGTTACACGGTCTCTGAAGCTTTCTTT.

The chain couples TRBV5-6 to TRBJ1-2, with D tentatively TRBD1 (6 bases). This CDR3 has 12 residues. V was pared by 7 bases and J by 4 bases, with 11 bases between. From germline, CDR1 is SGHDT and CDR2 YYEEEE. The CDR3 DNA reads as TGTGCCAGCTTTGTGGGGGCCTATGGCTACACCTTC. As protein: CASFVGAYGYTF.

The J gene is TRBJ2-7, the V gene TRBV6-2 or TRBV6-3, with 9 bases lining up with TRBD1. The CDR3 length is 15 residues. The germline V gene encodes CDR1 MNHEY and CDR2 SVGEGT. Losses at the gene ends were 6 bases for V and 2 bases for J; bases not matched to a gene: 8. The CDR3 sequence is CASSLPGQGPYEQYV. CDR3 coding DNA: TGTGCCAGCAGCCTTCCGGGACAGGGTCCCTACGAGCAGTACGTC.

The chain couples TRBV12-3 or TRBV12-4 to TRBJ1-2, with 8 bases that match TRBD1. The CDR3 contains 13 residues. The trim removed 6 bases at V and 6 bases at J, leaving 6 bases unmatched. The DNA for the CDR3 is TGTGCCAGCAGCGACAGGGGATTCGATGGCTACACCTTC. Amino acid sequence: CASSDRGFDGYTF.

The V and J genes are TRBV5-1 and TRBJ1-1; D perhaps matches TRBD1 (5 bases). Trimming took off 3 bases at V and 5 bases at J, with 8 bases between the two ends. This CDR3 spans 12 amino acids. CDR1 and CDR2 from the germline V gene are SGHRS and YFSETQ. CDR3 nucleotide sequence: TGCGCCAGCAGCTATTCAGGGACTGAAGCTTTCTTT. It yields the protein CASSYSGTEAFF.

This sequence joins TRBV11-3 and TRBJ2-7; tentatively, D is TRBD1 (5 bases). This CDR3 spans 15 amino acids. The germline V gene encodes CDR1 SGHNT and CDR2 YENEEA. The germline V and J ends were trimmed by 0 bases and 7 bases, with 16 bases remaining between them. CDR3 sequence reads: CASSLDGSQGGEQYF. The CDR3 bases are TGTGCCAGCAGCTTAGATGGTAGCCAGGGTGGAGAGCAGTACTTC.

This clone has just a few counts. This chain links TRBV30 with TRBJ1-6; D is ambiguous. This CDR3 is 15 amino acids long. Deletions cut 0 bases from V and 6 bases from J, with 12 bases between. The germline V gene has CDR1 GTSNPN and CDR2 SVGIG (reference sequence). The CDR3: CAWSVSGKVNSPLHF. As DNA, the CDR3 is TGTGCCTGGAGTGTATCGGGGAAGGTTAATTCACCCCTCCACTTT. Variable domain in full (rest from reference TRBV30 and TRBJ1-6): SQTIHQWPATLVQPVGSPLSLECTVEGTSNPNLYWYRQAAGRGLQLLFYSVGIGQISSEVPQNLSASRPQDRQFILSSKKLLLSDSGFYLCAWSVSGKVNSPLHFGNGTRLTVT.

This clone was found a few times. V usage is TRBV6-1 and J usage is TRBJ1-5; TRBD1 agrees at 9 bases. Losses at the gene ends were 3 bases for V and 4 bases for J; bases not matched to a gene: 7. Germline-derived CDR1 and CDR2 are MNHNS and SASEGT. This CDR3 is 16 amino acids long. The CDR3 reads CASSDPGQGKNQPQHF. For the CDR3, the DNA is TGTGCCAGCAGTGACCCTGGACAGGGGAAAAATCAGCCCCAGCATTTT.

Notes on this clone: Additional DNA sequences in this sample encode the identical CDR3. This chain connects TRBV7-2 to TRBJ2-2; TRBD2 matches 8 bases. The CDR3 is 16 amino acids. The junction had 1 base not matched to a gene; V was cut back by 1 base and J by 0 bases. Per the germline V gene, CDR1 is SGHTA and CDR2 is FQGNSA. CDR3 coding DNA: TGTGCCAGCAGCTTAGTCGGGGGGGCGAACACCGGGGAGCTGTTTTTT. It codes for CASSLVGGANTGELFF.

The gene calls are TRBV6-5 and TRBJ2-7, with 12 bases fitting TRBD1. V shed 5 bases and J 4 bases; nucleotides not matched to a gene: 6. The CDR3 consists of 15 residues. CDR1 is MNHEY, CDR2 SVGAGI, per germline. The CDR3 DNA reads TGTGCCAGCAGTCGGGACAGGGGGCGACTATACGAGCAGTACTTC. Protein: CASSRDRGRLYEQYF.

The sample holds a few counts of this clone. V and J are TRBV12-2 and TRBJ1-3; the table's D call TRBD1 went unverified against the DNA. TRBV12-2 is flagged as a pseudogene. The CDR3 runs 18 residues. The CDR3 region is CASRPSQSGTPSGNTIYF. The CDR3 region has the DNA TGTGCAAGTCGCCCATCCCAATCCGGGACACCCTCTGGAAACACCATATATTTT.

The chain has TRBV7-8 and TRBJ2-7, with TRBD2 matching 7 bases. V lost 6 bases, J lost 1 base, and 6 bases stayed unmatched. Germline V gene lookup returns CDR1 SGHVS and CDR2 FQNEAQ. This CDR3 region has 14 residues. CDR3 loop: CASSPSGGSYEQYV. Here the CDR3 DNA reads TGTGCCAGCAGTCCTTCGGGGGGATCCTACGAGCAGTACGTC.

J is TRBJ1-4 and V is TRBV5-1, with D maybe TRBD1 (5 bases). Germline lookup yields CDR1 SGHRS and CDR2 YFSETQ. V was cut by 5 bases and J by 0 bases, with 11 bases left in between. CDR3 length equals 15 residues. CDR3 sequence reads: CASRVGGATNEKLFF. CDR3 coding DNA: TGCGCCAGCAGAGTTGGGGGGGCAACTAATGAAAAACTGTTTTTT.

V usage is TRBV6-5 and J usage is TRBJ1-5, with 9 positions matching TRBD1. The CDR3 has 14 residues. V lost 6 bases to trimming and J lost 5 bases; unmatched junction nucleotides: 5. Germline CDR1 and CDR2: MNHEY and SVGAGI. CDR3 region: CASSPTGGDQPQHF. The CDR3 coding sequence is TGTGCCAGCAGCCCGACAGGGGGGGATCAGCCCCAGCATTTT.

This chain connects TRBV6-2 or TRBV6-3 to TRBJ1-5; weak D call: TRBD1 (6 bases). V was shortened by 6 bases and J by 4 bases, with 16 bases between the two germline ends. CDR3 length equals 15 residues. In germline, CDR1 is MNHEY, CDR2 SVGEGT. CDR3 residues: CASSPLIRGNQPQHF. As DNA, the CDR3 is TGTGCCAGCAGCCCGCTCATTAGGGGGAATCAGCCCCAGCATTTT.

This clone has only a few counts. The rearrangement uses TRBV27 and TRBJ1-5, with D tentatively TRBD1 (5 bases). V shed 3 bases and J shed 5 bases, with 8 bases lying between them. This CDR3 is 13 amino acids long. Per the germline V gene, CDR1 is MNHEY and CDR2 is SMNVEV (reference sequence). The DNA of the CDR3 is TGTGCCAGCAGTTTTACGGGGGATCAGCCCCAGCATTTT. Its protein product is CASSFTGDQPQHF.